What follows is one T cell receptor (beta chain) and its context. This sample stems from a study of blood T cell repertoires in COVID-19. Across the whole study: The samples span acute and convalescent COVID-19 from the United States, Italy and Spain. In each case, the material was cDNA or gDNA derived from T cells, B-cell-depleted T cells, or PBMCs.

Here immunoSEQ multiplex PCR was the method, and the copy in TCRdb shows in-frame clones only, minus some. Here the sample spans under 250,000 clones, 80% to 90% being singletons. V shed 5 bases and J shed 1 base, with 9 bases lying between them. CDR1 MNHEY and CDR2 SVGAGI come from the germline V gene. The CDR3 has 14 residues. The sample was peripheral blood. The rearrangement links TRBV6-5 to TRBJ1-3; tentative D call: TRBD1 (6 bases). This clonotype originated in a man aged 25 to 45 with COVID-19, enrolled during active disease. The CDR3 DNA follows: TGTGCCAGCAGTCCCCAGGGGTCTGGAAACACCATATATTTT. Translation gives CASSPQGSGNTIYF.